The clone carrying this TCR beta chain showed up just a few times. Its specificity is not known. This specimen comes from a study of T cell repertoires in cytomegalovirus infection. About the study: CMV infection plus the matching HLA type was flagged by public TCR beta signatures.

The V gene lost 6 bases and the J gene lost 2 bases, with 20 bases spanning the gap. The CDR3 contains 17 residues. Germline V lookup: CDR1 MDHEN, CDR2 SYDVKM. Whole-study findings and limits: Carriage of CMV together with the relevant HLA was identifiable through cumulative public TCR beta family frequency. The response measured ex vivo was dominated by TCR beta clonotypes (HLA-C-restricted and CMV-specific).

TCRdb reanalysed the reads using MiXCR and keeps one entry per CDR3 protein. Among approximately 150,000 distinct CDR3 sequences listed, 17% were seen once. Sequencing was performed on CD8+ T cells from PBMCs. The chain has TRBV28 and TRBJ1-3; no clear D. The source of this sequence is a human donor in good health (CMV status not recorded). Some clones in this sample may be carry-over from other donors' samples. CDR3 amino acids: CASSPTDGLLAGNTIYF. The DNA of the CDR3 is TGTGCCAGCAGCCCGACGGACGGGTTACTAGCTGGAAACACCATATATTTT.